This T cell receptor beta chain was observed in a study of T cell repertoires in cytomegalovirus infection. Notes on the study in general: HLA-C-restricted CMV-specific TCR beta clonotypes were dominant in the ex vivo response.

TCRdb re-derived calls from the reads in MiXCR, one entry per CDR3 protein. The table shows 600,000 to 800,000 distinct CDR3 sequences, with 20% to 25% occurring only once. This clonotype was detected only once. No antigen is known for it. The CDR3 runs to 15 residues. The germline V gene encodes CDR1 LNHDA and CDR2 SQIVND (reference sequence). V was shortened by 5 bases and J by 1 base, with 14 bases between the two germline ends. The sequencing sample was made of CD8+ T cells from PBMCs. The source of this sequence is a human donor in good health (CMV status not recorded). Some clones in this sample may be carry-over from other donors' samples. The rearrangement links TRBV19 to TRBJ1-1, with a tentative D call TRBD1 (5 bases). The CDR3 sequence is CASSPQGIWNTEAFF. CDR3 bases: TGTGCCAGTAGTCCTCAGGGCATTTGGAACACTGAAGCTTTCTTT.